A single sample is the source of the 29 T cell receptor beta chains below, sequenced in a study of cytomegalovirus exposure and HLA in healthy donors. Sequencing used immunoSEQ multiplex PCR; TCRdb keeps in-frame clones, though not all of them. The sample consists of tens of thousands of clones, around 85% of them appearing once. Input material: PBMCs. Receptors originate from a man in his thirties or forties in good health and CMV-seronegative.

The rearrangement joins TRBV4-2 to TRBJ2-3; tentative D call: TRBD2 (7 bases). This CDR3 has 16 residues. Germline loops: CDR1 LGHNA, CDR2 YNFKEQ. Trimming pared 0 bases from V and 6 bases from J, leaving 16 bases between. Written as DNA, the CDR3 is TGTGCCAGCAGCCAAGATGGGGGGGCGGGGACCGATACGCAGTATTTT. It translates to CASSQDGGAGTDTQYF.

The chain links TRBV7-2 to TRBJ2-2; tentative D call: TRBD1 (6 bases). V was pared by 8 bases and J by 4 bases, with 17 bases between. Germline V gene sequence: CDR1 SGHTA, CDR2 FQGNSA. The CDR3 sequence is 15 residues long. The CDR3 region is CASGAQGIVTGELFF. CDR3 DNA sequence: TGTGCCAGCGGCGCACAGGGTATTGTCACCGGGGAGCTGTTTTTT.

This clone was detected only a few times. This chain uses TRBV6-4 with TRBJ2-2; 7 bases agree with TRBD2. Germline CDR1 is MRHNA and CDR2 is SNTAGT. The ends lost 4 bases at V and 3 bases at J; junction bases unmatched: 2. CDR3 length: 14 residues. This chain's CDR3 is CASSGLADTGELFF. The DNA of the CDR3 is TGTGCCAGCAGTGGACTAGCCGACACCGGGGAGCTGTTTTTT.

This chain joins TRBV7-9 and TRBJ2-1, with D perhaps TRBD1 (6 bases). CDR3 length equals 16 residues. V was trimmed by 1 base and J by 3 bases, leaving 13 bases between them. Germline-derived CDR1 and CDR2 are SEHNR and FQNEAQ (reference sequence). Here the CDR3 reads CASSLGAGTYYNEQFF. CDR3 nucleotide sequence: TGTGCCAGCAGCTTAGGCGCAGGGACATACTACAATGAGCAGTTCTTC. Full variable domain (missing parts from reference TRBV7-9 and TRBJ2-1): DTGVSQNPRHKITKRGQNVTFRCDPISEHNRLYWYRQTLGQGPEFLTYFQNEAQLEKSRLLSDRFSAERPKGSFSTLEIQRTEQGDSAMYLCASSLGAGTYYNEQFFGPGTRLTVL.

V and J are TRBV5-1 and TRBJ2-1; TRBD2 agrees at 8 bases. The CDR3 runs to 15 residues. Germline assignment: CDR1 SGHRS and CDR2 YFSETQ. Trimming cost V 4 bases and J 7 bases; bases outside gene matches: 10. CDR3 DNA sequence: TGCGCCAGCAGCCCATGGTACGGGGGGGCGAATGAGCAGTTCTTC. It encodes CASSPWYGGANEQFF.

The chain recombines TRBV6-5 with TRBJ2-7; possibly TRBD1 for D (6 bases). Trimming removed 6 bases at V and 0 bases at J, with 12 bases between. This CDR3 has 14 amino acids. Germline CDR1 MNHEY, CDR2 SVGAGI. The CDR3 DNA reads as TGTGCCAGCAGCCCCGACAGGAGCTCCTACGAGCAGTACTTC. It translates to CASSPDRSSYEQYF.

The chain employs TRBV14 and TRBJ2-3; 7 nucleotides agree with TRBD2. The CDR3 sequence is 16 residues long. Per the germline V gene, CDR1 is SGHDN and CDR2 is FVKESK. V lost 4 bases to trimming and J lost 4 bases; unmatched junction nucleotides: 11. CDR3 bases: TGTGCCAGCAGCCCCGAGAGGACTAGTCCGTCAGATACGCAGTATTTT. Encoded protein: CASSPERTSPSDTQYF.

This rearrangement joins TRBV7-3 to TRBJ2-2; the match to TRBD2 covers 7 bases. The CDR3 sequence is 17 residues long. From germline, CDR1 is SGHTA and CDR2 FQGTGA. Trimming took 5 bases from V and 2 from J; bases not matched to a gene: 11. Here the CDR3 DNA reads TGTGCCAGCAGCGCCAACCAGGGACTACCTAACACCGGGGAGCTGTTTTTT. This encodes CASSANQGLPNTGELFF. Full variable domain (rest looked up from reference TRBV7-3 and TRBJ2-2): GAGVSQTPSNKVTEKGKYVELRCDPISGHTALYWYRQSLGQGPEFLIYFQGTGAADDSGLPNDRFFAVRPEGSVSTLKIQRTERGDSAVYLCASSANQGLPNTGELFFGEGSRLTVL.

The chain couples TRBV6-5 to TRBJ2-5; 14 bases agree with TRBD2. CDR1 MNHEY and CDR2 SVGAGI come from the germline V gene. The CDR3 is made up of 15 amino acids. V shed 5 bases, J shed 1 base, and the junction held 0 bases outside the gene matches. The CDR3 spells CASSGLAGGQETQYF. In DNA, the CDR3 is TGTGCCAGCAGTGGACTAGCGGGGGGCCAAGAGACCCAGTACTTC.

In its sample, this clone was seen once. The chain is built from TRBV2 and TRBJ2-7, with 12 bases lining up with TRBD1. Per germline, CDR1 SNHLY and CDR2 FYNNEI. Trimming at V came to 5 bases and at J to 2 bases, leaving 7 bases not matched to a gene. CDR3 length equals 16 residues. CDR3 bases: TGTGCCAGCAGTCGACCGGGACAGGGGGCAACCTACGAGCAGTACGTC. Translated: CASSRPGQGATYEQYV.

This chain connects TRBV5-6 to TRBJ1-1, with no clear D. Germline-derived CDR1 and CDR2 are SGHDT and YYEEEE. V was shortened by 6 bases and J by 1 base, with 13 bases between the two germline ends. The length of the CDR3 is 14 residues. For the CDR3, the DNA is TGTGCCAGCACCTTTAGAGGCTGGAACACTGAAGCTTTCTTT. Its protein product is CASTFRGWNTEAFF.

The chain is built from TRBV11-1 and TRBJ2-7; the D is unclear. CDR1 and CDR2 (germline): SGHAT, FQDESV (reference sequence). The CDR3 covers 14 residues. Deletions cut 1 base from V and 2 bases from J, with 9 bases between. This CDR3 is CASSLGGSAYEQYF. Written as DNA, the CDR3 is TGTGCCAGCAGCTTAGGAGGTTCAGCCTACGAGCAGTACTTC. The full variable domain, its missing parts supplied by reference TRBV11-1 and TRBJ2-7, is EAEVAQSPRYKITEKSQAVAFWCDPISGHATLYWYRQILGQGPELLVQFQDESVVDDSQLPKDRFSAERLKGVDSTLKIQPAELGDSAMYLCASSLGGSAYEQYFGPGTRLTVT.

The gene calls are TRBV10-2 and TRBJ2-7; D is undetermined. There are 15 residues in the CDR3. Germline values: CDR1 WSHSY, CDR2 SAAADI. V was pared by 0 bases and J by 6 bases, with 15 bases between. This chain's CDR3 is CASSESILVSSEQYV. The DNA for the CDR3 is TGCGCCAGCAGTGAGTCGATATTGGTTAGCTCCGAGCAGTACGTC.

This rearrangement joins TRBV27 to TRBJ1-3; 7 bases match TRBD1. Trimming at V came to 5 bases and at J to 3 bases, leaving 13 bases not matched to a gene. Germline V gene data show CDR1 as MNHEY and CDR2 as SMNVEV (reference sequence). The CDR3 is 17 amino acids. The CDR3 loop is CASSPNLHRGSGNTIYF. In DNA form, the CDR3 reads TGTGCCAGCAGTCCGAACCTCCACAGGGGAAGTGGAAACACCATATATTTT.

This clone was observed a few times. The V call is TRBV6-1, the J call TRBJ2-7; weak D call: TRBD2 (5 bases). Germline V lookup: CDR1 MNHNS, CDR2 SASEGT. V was pared by 6 bases and J by 0 bases, with 15 bases between. The CDR3 covers 15 residues. In DNA, the CDR3 is TGTGCCAGCAGGGAGGACGCCTGGAGCTCCTACGAGCAGTACGTC. This encodes CASREDAWSSYEQYV.

This clone was observed a single time. This chain joins TRBV29-1 and TRBJ1-2; no reliable D call. The CDR3 extends over 11 amino acids. Trimming cost V 8 bases and J 4 bases, with 11 bases left between them. Germline V gene lookup returns CDR1 SQVTM and CDR2 ANQGSEA. Written as DNA, the CDR3 is TGCAGCTATGCCCTACTCTATGGCTACACCTTC. It specifies CSYALLYGYTF.

J is TRBJ1-2 and V is TRBV30; no definite D call. CDR3 size: 12 residues. V gave up 3 bases and J gave up 1 base, with 6 bases separating them. Germline V gene lookup returns CDR1 GTSNPN and CDR2 SVGIG (reference sequence). DNA of the CDR3: TGTGCCTGGAGCGGAGGTAACTATGGCTACACCTTC. Translated, it gives CAWSGGNYGYTF.

The J gene is TRBJ2-1, the V gene TRBV7-3; maybe TRBD2 (5 bases). Germline-derived CDR1 and CDR2 are SGHTA and FQGTGA. The length of the CDR3 is 13 residues. Trimming left V 4 bases short and J 7 bases short, with 11 bases between. CDR3 nucleotides: TGTGCCAGCAGCTCAAGCGGTAGTAATGAGCAGTTCTTC. This encodes CASSSSGSNEQFF.

The rearrangement joins TRBV18 to TRBJ2-1; 7 bases are a match to TRBD2. V gave up 3 bases and J gave up 8 bases; unmatched junction bases: 10. The germline gives CDR1 KGHSH, CDR2 LQKENI. The CDR3 is 15 residues long. CDR3 DNA sequence: TGTGCCAGCTCACCCCCTGACGGGAGGAAACATGAGCAGTTCTTC. Translating gives CASSPPDGRKHEQFF.

The chain links TRBV30 to TRBJ2-2; D possibly corresponds to TRBD1 (5 bases). Germline V CDR1 and CDR2: GTSNPN, SVGIG (reference sequence). Trimming took off 1 base at V and 4 bases at J, with 7 bases between the two ends. There are 13 residues in the CDR3. The CDR3 sequence: CAWSATATGELFF. The CDR3 DNA reads as TGTGCCTGGAGTGCGACAGCCACCGGGGAGCTGTTTTTT.

This chain uses TRBV7-2 with TRBJ2-3; 10 positions agree with TRBD2. Trimming at V came to 0 bases and at J to 2 bases, leaving 5 bases not matched to a gene. There are 17 residues in the CDR3. Per the germline V gene, CDR1 is SGHTA and CDR2 is FQGNSA. The CDR3 DNA reads as TGTGCCAGCAGCTTAGCAACTAGCGGGGATTTCACAGATACGCAGTATTTT. This encodes CASSLATSGDFTDTQYF.

The chain uses TRBV4-1 and TRBJ2-5; a weak D match, TRBD2 (6 bases). The CDR3 is made up of 15 amino acids. V was shortened by 3 bases and J by 5 bases, with 16 bases between the two germline ends. Germline V gives CDR1 MGHRA, CDR2 YSYEKL. In DNA, the CDR3 is TGCGCCAGCAGCCAGTTTTGGCGGGGTAGCGAGACCCAGTACTTC. Amino acids: CASSQFWRGSETQYF.

CDR3 DNA: TGCGCCAGCAGCCGTCACAGGGACACTAATGAAAAACTGTTTTTT. Translated: CASSRHRDTNEKLFF. V gene TRBV5-1 combines with J gene TRBJ1-4; D possibly corresponds to TRBD1 (6 bases). Looked up from germline, CDR1 is SGHRS and CDR2 is YFSETQ. The CDR3 loop spans 15 amino acids. The ends were cut back, 4 bases at V and 2 bases at J, with 12 bases in the middle.

This clone has just one count. The rearrangement links TRBV19 to TRBJ2-1, with 10 bases matching TRBD2. Per the germline V gene, CDR1 is LNHDA and CDR2 is SQIVND (reference sequence). CDR3 size: 18 residues. V shed 5 bases and J 6 bases; nucleotides not matched to a gene: 16. The CDR3 bases are TGTGCCAGTAGTGGTCCTAGCGGGGGTCCCACCTGGATCAATGAGCAGTTCTTC. Translating it yields CASSGPSGGPTWINEQFF.

V and J are TRBV18 and TRBJ1-4, with D possibly TRBD1 on 5 matching bases. The CDR3 contains 16 residues. V lost 2 bases and J 5 bases, leaving 15 bases between the germline ends. The V gene's germline CDR1 is KGHSH and CDR2 LQKENI. CDR3 DNA: TGTGCCAGCTCACCAGGAACGGGGGGGAGAAATGAAAAACTGTTTTTT. Its protein product is CASSPGTGGRNEKLFF.

The gene calls are TRBV27 and TRBJ1-2; 10 positions agree with TRBD1. Trimming removed 2 bases from V and 4 bases from J; junction bases left unmatched: 7. Germline loops: CDR1 MNHEY, CDR2 SMNVEV (reference sequence). The CDR3 spans 16 residues. The CDR3 here is CASSLEPGQGPYGYTF. In DNA form, the CDR3 reads TGTGCCAGCAGTTTAGAGCCGGGACAGGGGCCCTATGGCTACACCTTC.

V usage is TRBV10-1 and J usage is TRBJ2-7; D might be TRBD2 (6 bases). In germline, CDR1 is WNHNN, CDR2 SYGVQD (reference sequence). Deletions cut 5 bases from V and 0 bases from J, with 14 bases between. This CDR3 spans 15 amino acids. CDR3 region: CASSSGGPSSYEQYV. Written as DNA, the CDR3 is TGCGCCAGCAGTTCCGGGGGACCCAGCTCCTACGAGCAGTACGTC.

The CDR3 DNA sequence: TGTGCCATTTCTCCAGGGGGTTTCACAGATACGCAGTATTTT. Its translation: CAISPGGFTDTQYF. The chain joins TRBV6-5 to TRBJ2-3, with 7 bases fitting TRBD1. In germline, CDR1 is MNHEY, CDR2 SVGAGI. The CDR3 has 14 residues. V shed 10 bases and J 2 bases; nucleotides not matched to a gene: 9.

The CDR3, as DNA: TGCAGCGCATCCGGGACAACTCAAGAGACCCAGTACTTC. This sequence encodes CSASGTTQETQYF. V usage is TRBV29-1 and J usage is TRBJ2-5; TRBD1 might be the D (6 bases). This CDR3 spans 13 amino acids. Germline CDR1 SQVTM, CDR2 ANQGSEA. V lost 7 bases, J lost 2 bases, and 14 bases lay in between.